The present TCR beta chain was sequenced within a study of PD-1 blockade in classical Hodgkin lymphoma (dated by TCRdb to 2018 to 2020). Turning to the overall study: Nivolumab dosing was 3 mg/kg intravenously every 2 weeks, continuing until either disease progression or unacceptable toxicity. The study used CyTOF and TCR beta sequencing to define a peripheral blood immune signature of response to PD-1 blockade in classical Hodgkin lymphoma. Broader findings and caveats from the paper: Baseline TCR diversity was reported to be lower in newly diagnosed patients than in healthy donors and to be lower still in relapsed/refractory patients. CD4+ but not CD8+ TCR diversity rose significantly by C4D1 (p=0.0027 vs p=0.16), most apparent in complete responders (p=0.02). Patients starting nivolumab less than 1 year after ASCT had lower diversity and were excluded from later analyses to avoid confounding by immune reconstitution. The study was restricted to a single clinical trial cohort, and the causes of repertoire differences, possibly disease activity or prior therapy, were left undefined. Trial patients with a complete response had baseline diversity similar to that of newly diagnosed patients, while partial responders and progressors had significantly lower diversity.

Read against the paper, the sample's time point label means: cycle 1 day 1 (C1D1), immediately before nivolumab initiation. All trial patients had relapsed after autologous stem cell transplantation, with cohorts A, B and C differing in prior brentuximab vedotin exposure. Magnetic negative selection with a Miltenyi CD4+ T cell isolation kit was used to purify CD4+ T cells from thawed PBMCs. The trial cohort comprised some 60 patients with relapsed/refractory classical Hodgkin lymphoma whose best overall responses were complete response, partial response or progressive disease. Trial patients were treated with single-agent nivolumab in the multi-cohort phase II CheckMate 205 trial. An independent review committee assessed best overall response by applying the 2007 International Working Group response criteria. Trial PBMCs were collected immediately before nivolumab initiation (C1D1) and during therapy at cycle 2 day 1 and cycle 4 day 1. After peripheral blood was drawn into 8 mL Vacutainer Cell Preparation Tubes, PBMCs were isolated by centrifugation and then cryopreserved. Purified CD4+ and CD8+ fractions were prepared only for cases with an additional available PBMC sample. Magnetically labelled cells were removed on LS columns in a quadroMACS separator, and the flow-through was retained as the purified fraction.

With regard to this clone: The antigen it binds to is not known. No base qualities exist here, and no much larger clone lies one base off it.

Genomic DNA was extracted with the Qiagen DNeasy kit from unsorted PBMCs and from negatively selected CD4+ and CD8+ fractions. TCR beta CDR3 regions were subjected to amplification by immunoSEQ multiplex PCR with primers that anneal to V and J segments. A synthetic immune receptor repertoire was used to minimize amplification bias, and remaining bias was computationally removed after sequencing. The study's own analysis went as follows. Repertoire diversity was quantified as the Shannon entropy index using custom Python scripts. Unsorted, CD4+ and CD8+ repertoires were analyzed separately, except in combined analyses where CD4+ and CD8+ sequences were merged in silico. A clone counted as expanded when the clone's frequency after treatment rose at least 2-fold relative to C1D1, and clones undetected at baseline were given a pseudocount of 0.5. Singleton clones were defined as clones with 0 or 1 copy at C1D1, and non-singleton clones were defined as clones with 2 or more copies. Clones expanded in unsorted samples were assigned a CD4+, CD8+ or unknown annotation through matching of protein sequences in sorted samples from the same patient. Wilcoxon tests on paired samples were used to test diversity changes from C1D1 to C4D1. The clones in this table, taken by TCRdb from immuneACCESS, are in-frame only. Not every clone is retained; where verified, under half of the shortfall comes from an unresolved V gene, and the cause of the rest is unknown. V and J calls and clone size come straight from that table; D and trimming were deduced from the DNA. Present in this sample are approximately 860 clones, about 85% of which were seen just once. The ten largest account for 5% to 6% of the sample.

Germline trimming amounts to 6 bases on V and 0 bases on J, with 8 as the count of junction bases outside the gene matches. The CDR1 and CDR2 encoded by the germline V gene are MDHEN and SYDVKM. Inclusive of the bounding cysteine and phenylalanine, the CDR3 is 18 residues long. Only CDR3 DNA remains: 54 bases, in frame from the first base. The receptor was isolated from a human donor with classical Hodgkin lymphoma. The sequences come from CD4+ T cells from blood, collected at baseline. The chain joins TRBV28 to TRBJ2-6; 10 nucleotides in the junction match TRBD1. The CDR3 protein is CASSSGTGVLSGANVLTF. The nucleotides read TGTGCCAGCAGCTCCGGGACAGGGGTACTCTCTGGGGCCAACGTCCTGACTTTC.